This passage covers 19 T cell receptor beta chains from one sample sequenced in a study of T cell responses to AZD1222 COVID-19 vaccine (dated by TCRdb to the early 2020s). Library generation was performed with the immunoSEQ multiplex PCR assay. The immuneACCESS repertoire file appears here via TCRdb, limited to in-frame rearrangements. These files lack a portion of the clones; in checked studies, under half of the deficit traces to unresolved V genes, and the cause of the others is not known. The sample has about 70,000 clones on record, 85% of them singletons. The ten largest clones add up to around 21% of the sample. In light of the paper, this sample's time point label describes: baseline before first vaccination. The source was peripheral blood, collected on day 0 of AZD1222 vaccination. Receptor source: an adult in good health.

The gene calls are TRBV12-3 or TRBV12-4 and TRBJ1-1; D not certain. The CDR3 is made up of 12 amino acids. The V end lost 5 bases, the J end lost 1 base, and 5 bases lay between the germline ends. In DNA, the CDR3 is TGTGCCAGCAGTAGACCGAACACTGAAGCTTTCTTT. The encoded protein is CASSRPNTEAFF.

This clone was recorded at least ten times. CDR3 loop: CASSEGWTSGGLSRGTDTQYF. Written as DNA, the CDR3 is TGTGCCAGCAGTGAAGGGTGGACTAGCGGGGGGTTAAGTAGGGGCACAGATACGCAGTATTTT. The chain joins TRBV6-1 to TRBJ2-3; 14 bases map to TRBD2. With 1 base clipped from V and 1 base from J, the junction kept 13 bases outside the gene matches. Per germline, CDR1 MNHNS and CDR2 SASEGT. This CDR3 has 21 amino acids.

This clone was recorded only once. The rearrangement links TRBV10-3 to TRBJ1-2; D is perhaps TRBD1 (6 bases). Germline V gene lookup returns CDR1 ENHRY and CDR2 SYGVKD. V lost 4 bases and J lost 2, with 8 bases in between. This CDR3 spans 13 amino acids. CDR3 coding DNA: TGTGCCATCAGTGTAGACAGGAACTATGGCTACACCTTC. Its protein is CAISVDRNYGYTF.

V is TRBV29-1 and J is TRBJ1-6; D possibly corresponds to TRBD1 (5 bases). The CDR3 totals 13 residues. Germline values: CDR1 SQVTM, CDR2 ANQGSEA. The V and J ends lost 7 bases and 6 bases respectively, with 13 bases between them. The CDR3 DNA reads TGCAGCGCATCGGGGACGGGTAATTCACCCCTCCACTTT. Translated: CSASGTGNSPLHF.

The V gene is TRBV25-1, the J gene TRBJ1-2, with 8 bases fitting TRBD1. Germline trimming cut 3 bases from V and 8 bases from J; bases unmatched to any gene: 20. This CDR3 is built from 18 residues. Germline CDR1 reads MGHDK; CDR2 reads SYGVNS. CDR3 coding DNA: TGTGCCAGCAGTGATCGATACAGGGGGGCCCCTCTACTAGGCGGCTACACCTTC. The encoded protein is CASSDRYRGAPLLGGYTF.

This chain uses TRBV9 with TRBJ2-3; TRBD2 agrees at 14 bases. Unmatched junction bases numbered 13, after V lost 3 bases and J lost 4 bases. This CDR3 comprises 19 residues. Germline CDR1 SGDLS, CDR2 YYNGEE. The CDR3 nucleotides read TGTGCCAGCAGCGCCCGGACTAGCGGGGGGCCGGGGTACCCAGATACGCAGTATTTT. Translation: CASSARTSGGPGYPDTQYF.

The chain uses TRBV19 and TRBJ2-2, with D possibly matching TRBD2 (5 bases). Germline V CDR1 and CDR2: LNHDA, SQIVND (reference sequence). V was pared by 8 bases and J by 5 bases, with 15 bases between. The CDR3 sequence is 14 residues long. The CDR3 DNA reads TGTGCCAGTCGAAGGGCAGGACTTACCGGGGAGCTGTTTTTT. This gives the protein CASRRAGLTGELFF.

The rearrangement joins TRBV7-9 to TRBJ1-3; D is ambiguous. The CDR3 is 14 amino acids. Germline lookup yields CDR1 SEHNR and CDR2 FQNEAQ (reference sequence). V lost 4 bases, J lost 2 bases, and 9 bases lay in between. CDR3 loop: CASSSSIPGNTIYF. CDR3 DNA sequence: TGTGCCAGCAGCTCATCGATCCCTGGAAACACCATATATTTT.

This clone is a singleton in its sample. This chain uses TRBV6-1 with TRBJ1-2; 7 bases align to TRBD1. The V gene's germline CDR1 is MNHNS and CDR2 SASEGT. The CDR3 is 17 residues long. Trimming took 1 base from V and 4 from J; bases not matched to a gene: 12. CDR3: CASSEGWNGSGGYGYTF. CDR3 in DNA: TGTGCCAGCAGTGAAGGCTGGAATGGCTCAGGGGGCTATGGCTACACCTTC.

The V call is TRBV28, the J call TRBJ1-2, with D possibly being TRBD1 (6 bases). Germline CDR1 reads MDHEN; CDR2 reads SYDVKM. This CDR3 spans 15 amino acids. V lost 1 base and J 3 bases, leaving 12 bases between the germline ends. DNA of the CDR3: TGTGCCAGCAGTTTATTTAGACAGGCTTACTATGGCTACACCTTC. It is translated as CASSLFRQAYYGYTF.

The gene calls are TRBV5-1 and TRBJ2-7, with TRBD1 matching over 9 bases. Unmatched junction bases numbered 6, after V lost 0 bases and J lost 5 bases. The CDR3 totals 15 residues. Germline V gene sequence: CDR1 SGHRS, CDR2 YFSETQ. CDR3: CASSLGTGVWDEQYF. DNA for the CDR3: TGCGCCAGCAGCTTGGGGACAGGGGTATGGGACGAGCAGTACTTC.

The rearrangement links TRBV7-3 to TRBJ1-1, with 9 bases fitting TRBD1. This CDR3 region has 17 residues. After removal of 5 bases from V and 10 bases from J, the junction contained 20 bases not matched to a gene. Per the germline V gene, CDR1 is SGHTA and CDR2 is FQGTGA. CDR3 region: CASSLGPPGQGHSGAFF. The CDR3 bases are TGTGCCAGCAGCCTAGGGCCTCCGGGACAGGGACATTCGGGAGCTTTCTTT. Full variable domain (rest looked up from reference TRBV7-3 and TRBJ1-1): GAGVSQTPSNKVTEKGKYVELRCDPISGHTALYWYRQSLGQGPEFLIYFQGTGAADDSGLPNDRFFAVRPEGSVSTLKIQRTERGDSAVYLCASSLGPPGQGHSGAFFGQGTRLTVV.

The J gene is TRBJ1-5, the V gene TRBV5-4; perhaps TRBD1 as D (6 bases). CDR1 SGHNT and CDR2 YYREEE come from the germline V gene (reference sequence). Trimming shortened V by 3 bases and J by 5 bases, and 9 bases separated the two germline ends. The CDR3 runs to 13 residues. CDR3 nucleotides: TGTGCCAGCAGCTCAGGGGTCTATCAGCCCCAGCATTTT. It encodes CASSSGVYQPQHF.

This clone was seen only a few times. V usage is TRBV19 and J usage is TRBJ1-6; 7 bases align to TRBD1. With V trimmed by 5 bases and J by 8 bases, 12 bases remained unmatched. This CDR3 is 16 amino acids long. Germline lookup yields CDR1 LNHDA and CDR2 SQIVND (reference sequence). The CDR3 nucleotides are TGTGCCAGTAGTGCCCAGACAGGGCGGCGTGATTCACCCCTCCACTTT. This codes for CASSAQTGRRDSPLHF.

The chain recombines TRBV7-9 with TRBJ2-1; the D is unclear. Trimming shortened V by 2 bases and J by 1 base, and 9 bases separated the two germline ends. Germline V gene data show CDR1 as SEHNR and CDR2 as FQNEAQ (reference sequence). The length of the CDR3 is 15 residues. CDR3 DNA: TGTGCCAGCAGCTTAATCGGCGGATCCTACAATGAGCAGTTCTTC. Protein product: CASSLIGGSYNEQFF.

The DNA of the CDR3 is TGTGCCAGCAGCTTAGAGGGCAGGGGTGCCGGGGAGCTGTTTTTT. This gives the protein CASSLEGRGAGELFF. This chain links TRBV11-2 with TRBJ2-2; weak D call: TRBD1 (6 bases). The CDR3 runs 15 residues. Trimming removed 0 bases from V and 6 bases from J, with 11 bases in between. Germline assignment: CDR1 SGHAT and CDR2 FQNNGV.

The chain joins TRBV6-5 to TRBJ1-4; D unresolved. V was clipped by 8 bases and J by 7 bases, with 17 bases between them. CDR3 size: 14 residues. CDR1 is MNHEY and CDR2 is SVGAGI in the germline V gene. CDR3 residues: CASRSPTPGEKLFF. The CDR3 DNA is TGTGCCAGCCGTTCCCCGACCCCAGGTGAAAAACTGTTTTTT.

The chain recombines TRBV19 with TRBJ2-4; 11 bases line up with TRBD2. Germline lookup yields CDR1 LNHDA and CDR2 SQIVND (reference sequence). Trimming took 6 bases from V and 7 from J; bases not matched to a gene: 2. This CDR3 is built from 13 residues. CDR3: CASSTSGSNIQYF. The CDR3 DNA follows: TGTGCCAGTAGCACTAGCGGGAGTAACATTCAGTACTTC.

In this sample, this clone turned up once. This chain connects TRBV29-1 to TRBJ2-1; 10 nucleotides line up with TRBD2. The CDR3 covers 13 residues. After removal of 3 bases from V and 6 bases from J, the junction contained 2 bases not matched to a gene. Per the germline V gene, CDR1 is SQVTM and CDR2 is ANQGSEA. In nucleotides, the CDR3 is TGCAGCGTTGAGGCTAGCGGGAGCAATGAGCAGTTCTTC. Protein product: CSVEASGSNEQFF.